One sample yielded the 25 T cell receptor beta chains listed below, sequenced in a study of blood T cell repertoires in COVID-19. Only in-frame clones appear in the TCRdb table, and some are missing; sequencing was by immunoSEQ multiplex PCR. Of hundreds of thousands of clones listed, approximately 86% were seen once; the top ten hold over 1%. The sample consisted of peripheral blood. Receptors originate from a man between 65 and 85 years old with acute or convalescent COVID-19.

The V and J genes are TRBV7-2 and TRBJ2-1; 12 bases map to TRBD2. The germline CDR1 and CDR2 sequences are SGHTA and FQGNSA. The CDR3 loop spans 15 amino acids. J gave up 13 bases and V 0 bases, and 7 bases lay outside the gene matches. CDR3 nucleotides: TGTGCCAGCAGCTTAGCGCGACCGACTAGCGGGAGTCAGTTCTTC. Protein product: CASSLARPTSGSQFF.

This clone was counted a single time. The chain uses TRBV27 and TRBJ2-5; no clear D gene. The CDR3 contains 12 residues. Trimming removed 0 bases from V and 5 bases from J, with 4 bases in between. Germline V gives CDR1 MNHEY, CDR2 SMNVEV (reference sequence). The CDR3 reads CASSLSRETQYF. The DNA of the CDR3 is TGTGCCAGCAGTTTATCGAGGGAGACCCAGTACTTC.

The chain uses TRBV3-1 (or the pseudogene TRBV3-2) and TRBJ2-5; 7 nucleotides agree with TRBD2. J gave up 2 bases and V 7 bases, and 19 bases lay outside the gene matches. Germline loops: CDR1 LGHDT, CDR2 YNNKEL (reference sequence). This CDR3 contains 18 residues. The CDR3 reads CASTNDRRAGARQETQYF. The CDR3 coding sequence is TGTGCCAGCACCAACGATAGAAGGGCGGGAGCGAGGCAAGAGACCCAGTACTTC.

The sample holds one count of this clone. V is TRBV5-1 and J is TRBJ2-2; a possible D gene is TRBD2 (5 bases). The germline V gene has CDR1 SGHRS and CDR2 YFSETQ. V dropped 8 bases and J dropped 0 bases, with 11 bases sitting between them. This CDR3 comprises 14 residues. CDR3 sequence: CASKRTPNTGELFF. Written as DNA, the CDR3 is TGCGCCAGTAAGCGGACCCCGAACACCGGGGAGCTGTTTTTT.

V gene TRBV5-1 combines with J gene TRBJ1-2; D is undetermined. Germline CDR1 reads SGHRS; CDR2 reads YFSETQ. There are 14 residues in the CDR3. The germline V and J ends were trimmed by 0 bases and 1 base, with 7 bases remaining between them. The chain's CDR3 is CASSLGQSNYGYTF. CDR3 DNA sequence: TGCGCCAGCAGCTTGGGACAAAGTAACTATGGCTACACCTTC.

The CDR3, as DNA: TGTGCCTGGAGTTACAGCCCCCGCACTGAAGCTTTCTTT. Its protein is CAWSYSPRTEAFF. The V and J genes are TRBV30 and TRBJ1-1, with D hard to call. With 2 bases removed from V and 4 bases from J, the gap between germline ends came to 11 bases. The CDR3 extends over 13 amino acids. Germline-derived CDR1 and CDR2 are GTSNPN and SVGIG (reference sequence).

The chain combines TRBV2 with TRBJ2-7; 9 bases line up with TRBD2. V trimming: 6 bases; J trimming: 1 base; junction bases outside the gene matches: 7. CDR1 and CDR2 from the germline V gene are SNHLY and FYNNEI. CDR3 length: 15 residues. DNA for the CDR3: TGTGCCAGCAGGCGGGGGGGCCGGGGATCCTACGAGCAGTACTTC. Its protein is CASRRGGRGSYEQYF.

The rearrangement joins TRBV6-5 to TRBJ1-1, with 10 bases aligning to TRBD1. Trimming cost V 6 bases and J 10 bases; bases outside gene matches: 14. There are 15 residues in the CDR3. Germline assignment: CDR1 MNHEY and CDR2 SVGAGI. DNA of the CDR3: TGTGCCAGCAGGTCCTACTCGGGACAGGGGAGCATAGCTTTCTTT. It specifies CASRSYSGQGSIAFF.

The genes are TRBV20-1 and TRBJ2-1; D is unresolved. The V and J ends lost 3 bases and 10 bases respectively, with 7 bases between them. The germline V gene encodes CDR1 DFQATT and CDR2 SNEGSKA (reference sequence). The length of the CDR3 is 10 residues. The CDR3 region has the DNA TGCAGTGCTAGTTTCCCGGAGCAGTTCTTC. Translated: CSASFPEQFF.

The rearrangement links TRBV9 to TRBJ1-1, with 9 positions matching TRBD1. Germline trimming cut 3 bases from V and 4 bases from J; bases unmatched to any gene: 10. CDR1 is SGDLS, CDR2 YYNGEE, per germline. CDR3 length: 16 residues. The CDR3 protein is CASSANLGQGGTEAFF. In DNA form, the CDR3 reads TGTGCCAGCAGCGCGAACCTGGGACAGGGAGGCACTGAAGCTTTCTTT.

The gene calls are TRBV15 and TRBJ1-2, with TRBD1 matching 9 bases. V was clipped by 5 bases and J by 6 bases; unmatched bases: 7. The CDR3 sequence is 14 residues long. Germline loops: CDR1 LNHNV, CDR2 YYDKDF (reference sequence). The CDR3: CATSVPGQGDGYTF. The CDR3 region has the DNA TGTGCCACCAGCGTCCCGGGACAGGGAGATGGCTACACCTTC.

This chain uses TRBV6-1 with TRBJ1-5; TRBD1 aligns across 7 bases. V lost 3 bases and J lost 9; bases outside the gene matches: 8. Germline V lookup: CDR1 MNHNS, CDR2 SASEGT. This CDR3 has 14 residues. As DNA, the CDR3 is TGTGCCAGCAGTGACCGAGACAGGGATCGGCCCCAGCATTTT. Translating it yields CASSDRDRDRPQHF.

The DNA for the CDR3 is TGTGCCAGCAGCTCGTCCAACACCGGGGAGCTGTTTTTT. It translates to CASSSSNTGELFF. This sequence joins TRBV7-2 and TRBJ2-2, with no clear D. There are 13 residues in the CDR3. V lost 4 bases and J lost 2, with 5 bases in between. Germline V gene sequence: CDR1 SGHTA, CDR2 FQGNSA.

V is TRBV6-6 and J is TRBJ2-5; 11 bases are a match to TRBD1. V lost 5 bases and J lost 7; bases outside the gene matches: 9. There are 15 residues in the CDR3. Germline-derived CDR1 and CDR2 are MNHNY and SVGAGI (reference sequence). For the CDR3, the DNA is TGTGCCAGCAGTCCGGACAGGGGGCGAAGGAGGACCCAGTACTTC. Protein: CASSPDRGRRRTQYF.

The J gene is TRBJ2-3, the V gene TRBV10-3; D remains ambiguous. Trimming shortened V by 0 bases and J by 4 bases, and 8 bases separated the two germline ends. Germline V CDR1 and CDR2: ENHRY, SYGVKD. The CDR3 extends over 14 amino acids. CDR3 sequence reads: CAISESVSPDTQYF. DNA for the CDR3: TGTGCCATCAGTGAGTCGGTTAGCCCAGATACGCAGTATTTT.

The chain recombines TRBV5-1 with TRBJ2-3; TRBD2 agrees at 10 bases. Germline V gives CDR1 SGHRS, CDR2 YFSETQ. The CDR3 consists of 17 residues. J gave up 3 bases and V 6 bases, and 13 bases lay outside the gene matches. This chain's CDR3 is CASTVISGRASTDTQYF. For the CDR3, the DNA is TGCGCCAGCACGGTTATAAGCGGGAGGGCCTCAACAGATACGCAGTATTTT.

The chain carries TRBV5-5 and TRBJ2-7, with TRBD2 matching over 8 bases. The V and J ends lost 3 bases and 9 bases, in that order; junction bases with no gene match: 11. The CDR3 is 14 residues long. Germline values: CDR1 SGHKS, CDR2 YYEKEE (reference sequence). The CDR3 sequence is CASSSGGLQVVQYF. The CDR3 nucleotides read TGTGCCAGCAGCTCGGGGGGGTTACAGGTTGTGCAGTACTTC.

This chain joins TRBV12-3 or TRBV12-4 and TRBJ1-2; no reliable D call. Trimming pared 3 bases from V and 12 bases from J, leaving 17 bases between. The CDR3 consists of 13 residues. The CDR3 loop reads CASSFTHSVGDTF. CDR3 bases: TGTGCCAGCAGTTTCACCCACTCGGTCGGAGACACCTTC.

V is TRBV10-3 and J is TRBJ1-2, with TRBD1 identical over 9 bases. The germline CDR1 and CDR2 sequences are ENHRY and SYGVKD. The CDR3 spans 14 residues. Trimming removed 6 bases from V and 8 bases from J; junction bases left unmatched: 10. CDR3 sequence: CAIRLRDREDGYTF. The CDR3 nucleotides read TGTGCCATCAGGCTCCGGGACAGGGAGGACGGCTACACCTTC.

The chain combines TRBV11-3 with TRBJ2-1; 8 bases agree with TRBD1. This CDR3 has 14 residues. V lost 1 base to trimming and J lost 11 bases; unmatched junction nucleotides: 7. Germline V gives CDR1 SGHNT, CDR2 YENEEA. The CDR3 loop reads CASSLGSGQGKQFF. As DNA, the CDR3 is TGTGCCAGCAGCTTAGGATCCGGACAGGGAAAGCAGTTCTTC.

The V gene is TRBV7-9, the J gene TRBJ1-1; unclear D gene. The germline V gene has CDR1 SEHNR and CDR2 FQNEAQ (reference sequence). Between the trimmed V and J ends, which lost 5 bases and 1 base, there was a span of 11 bases. This CDR3 has 14 residues. The CDR3 is CASSPAGSNTEAFF. CDR3 nucleotides: TGTGCCAGCAGCCCCGCGGGTTCGAACACTGAAGCTTTCTTT. The variable domain in full, completed from reference TRBV7-9 and TRBJ1-1, reads DTGVSQNPRHKITKRGQNVTFRCDPISEHNRLYWYRQTLGQGPEFLTYFQNEAQLEKSRLLSDRFSAERPKGSFSTLEIQRTEQGDSAMYLCASSPAGSNTEAFFGQGTRLTVV.

This rearrangement joins TRBV5-4 to TRBJ2-1; possibly TRBD1 for D (5 bases). V dropped 2 bases and J dropped 10 bases, with 22 bases sitting between them. This CDR3 spans 16 amino acids. Germline CDR1 SGHNT, CDR2 YYREEE (reference sequence). CDR3 sequence: CASSLRSRVDLQEQFF. CDR3 coding DNA: TGTGCCAGCAGCTTACGTTCCAGGGTGGACCTCCAGGAGCAGTTCTTC.

CDR3 nucleotide sequence: TGTGCCAGCTCACCCCCCGGACTAGCTTTCGGGTACAATGAGCAGTTCTTC. This sequence encodes CASSPPGLAFGYNEQFF. The chain recombines TRBV18 with TRBJ2-1, with 8 bases aligning to TRBD2. Germline lookup yields CDR1 KGHSH and CDR2 LQKENI. The CDR3 runs to 17 residues. V lost 3 bases, J lost 4 bases, and 11 bases stayed unmatched.

This chain joins TRBV7-2 and TRBJ1-6; no clear D. This CDR3 region has 15 residues. Trimming took 1 base from V and 10 from J, leaving 14 bases between them. The germline V gene has CDR1 SGHTA and CDR2 FQGNSA. CDR3 protein: CASSLGGLVGSPLHF. The DNA of the CDR3 is TGTGCCAGCAGCTTAGGAGGGCTTGTGGGATCACCCCTCCACTTT.

This chain connects TRBV7-2 to TRBJ2-6; D gene unclear. V lost 4 bases and J 1 base, leaving 8 bases between the germline ends. The CDR3 is 15 amino acids. CDR1 is SGHTA and CDR2 is FQGNSA in the germline V gene. In nucleotides, the CDR3 is TGTGCCAGCAGCTCCTTTCCTTCTGGGGCCAACGTCCTGACTTTC. Its protein is CASSSFPSGANVLTF.